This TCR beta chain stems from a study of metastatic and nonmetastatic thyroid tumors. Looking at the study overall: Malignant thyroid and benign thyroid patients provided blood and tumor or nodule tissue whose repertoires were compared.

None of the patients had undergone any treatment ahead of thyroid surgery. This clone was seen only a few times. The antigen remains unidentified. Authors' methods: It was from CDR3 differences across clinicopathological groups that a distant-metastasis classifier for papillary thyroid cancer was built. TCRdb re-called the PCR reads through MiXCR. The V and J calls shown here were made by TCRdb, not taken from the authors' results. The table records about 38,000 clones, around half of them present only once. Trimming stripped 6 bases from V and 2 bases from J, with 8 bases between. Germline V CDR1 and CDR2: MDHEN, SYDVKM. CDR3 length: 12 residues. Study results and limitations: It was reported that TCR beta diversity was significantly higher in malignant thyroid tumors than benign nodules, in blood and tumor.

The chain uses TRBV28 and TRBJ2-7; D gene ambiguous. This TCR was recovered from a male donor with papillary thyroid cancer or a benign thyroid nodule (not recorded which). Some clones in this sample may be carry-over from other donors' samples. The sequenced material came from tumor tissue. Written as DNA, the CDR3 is TGTGCCAGCAGGCGATGGACCTACGAGCAGTACTTC. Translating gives CASRRWTYEQYF.